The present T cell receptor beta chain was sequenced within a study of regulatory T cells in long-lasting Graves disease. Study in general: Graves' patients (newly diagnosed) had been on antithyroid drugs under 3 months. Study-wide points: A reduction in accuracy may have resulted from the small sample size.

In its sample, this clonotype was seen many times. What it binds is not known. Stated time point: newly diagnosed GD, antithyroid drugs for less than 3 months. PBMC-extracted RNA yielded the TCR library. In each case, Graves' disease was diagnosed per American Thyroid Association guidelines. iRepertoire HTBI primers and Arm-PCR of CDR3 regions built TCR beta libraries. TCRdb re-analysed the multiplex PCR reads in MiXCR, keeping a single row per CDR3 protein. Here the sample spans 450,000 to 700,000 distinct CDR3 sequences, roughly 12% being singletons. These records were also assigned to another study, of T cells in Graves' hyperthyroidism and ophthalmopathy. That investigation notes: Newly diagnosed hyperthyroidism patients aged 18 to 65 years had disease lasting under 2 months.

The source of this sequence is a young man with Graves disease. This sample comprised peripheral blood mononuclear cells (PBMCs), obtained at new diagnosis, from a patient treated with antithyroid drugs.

The CDR3 DNA follows: TGTGCCACCAGCAGAGAGTTAGGGATCCCTCAGGATGAGCAGTTCTTC. Its protein is CATSRELGIPQDEQFF. The genes are TRBV15 and TRBJ2-1; no reliable D call. CDR3 length equals 16 residues. Trimming removed 0 bases at V and 8 bases at J, with 17 bases between. Germline loops: CDR1 LNHNV, CDR2 YYDKDF (reference sequence).